These 28 T cell receptor beta chains share one sample of origin, sequenced in a study of blood T cell repertoires in COVID-19. The method was immunoSEQ multiplex PCR; TCRdb's version includes in-frame clones alone and lacks a portion of them. The data hold about 130,000 clones, with approximately 74% observed a single time. Sequenced material: peripheral blood. These receptor sequences come from an elderly man with COVID-19, enrolled during active disease.

The J gene is TRBJ1-2, the V gene TRBV5-5; 8 positions match TRBD1. CDR1 and CDR2 (germline): SGHKS, YYEKEE (reference sequence). The CDR3 is 16 amino acids. Losses at the gene ends were 4 bases for V and 3 bases for J; bases not matched to a gene: 11. In nucleotides, the CDR3 is TGTGCCAGCAGCCCCCCGCCAGGGGGACAGGACTATGGCTACACCTTC. Protein product: CASSPPPGGQDYGYTF.

The chain uses TRBV19 and TRBJ2-7; D is unresolved. The CDR3 covers 14 residues. Germline CDR1 and CDR2: LNHDA and SQIVND (reference sequence). V dropped 3 bases and J dropped 0 bases, with 9 bases sitting between them. CDR3 region: CASSMQLTSYEQYF. CDR3 nucleotide sequence: TGTGCCAGTAGTATGCAACTTACCTCCTACGAGCAGTACTTC.

The J gene is TRBJ2-3, the V gene TRBV11-3; perhaps TRBD1 as D (7 bases). This CDR3 is 14 amino acids long. Trimming stripped 7 bases from V and 4 bases from J, with 15 bases between. Germline-derived CDR1 and CDR2 are SGHNT and YENEEA. Written as DNA, the CDR3 is TGTGCCAGCACCTCAGACAGGGAGGCAGATACGCAGTATTTT. Amino acid sequence: CASTSDREADTQYF.

The rearrangement joins TRBV5-4 to TRBJ1-2; 7 positions agree with TRBD1. The CDR3 sequence is 14 residues long. The junction had 2 bases not matched to a gene; V was cut back by 0 bases and J by 3 bases. Germline lookup yields CDR1 SGHNT and CDR2 YYREEE (reference sequence). CDR3 sequence: CASSLVTGDYGYTF. The CDR3 DNA follows: TGTGCCAGCAGCTTGGTCACAGGGGACTATGGCTACACCTTC.

The chain carries TRBV3-1 (or the pseudogene TRBV3-2) and TRBJ1-2, with a possible D match to TRBD1 (6 bases). Germline CDR1 is LGHDT and CDR2 is YNNKEL (reference sequence). The germline V and J ends were trimmed by 2 bases and 5 bases, with 18 bases remaining between them. The CDR3 consists of 16 residues. The CDR3 coding sequence is TGTGCCAGCAGCCAAAACCGCGGGGGCATAGGGTATGGCTACACCTTC. It translates to CASSQNRGGIGYGYTF.

The J gene is TRBJ1-6, the V gene TRBV28, with D possibly TRBD1 on 5 matching bases. Germline CDR1 MDHEN, CDR2 SYDVKM. V gave up 3 bases and J gave up 18 bases, with 15 bases separating them. The CDR3 length is 12 residues. The CDR3 loop reads CASSLLGLRPHF. CDR3 sequence (DNA): TGTGCCAGCAGTTTGTTGGGACTCCGACCCCACTTT.

This rearrangement joins TRBV24-1 to TRBJ2-3; the D is unclear. V was pared by 6 bases and J by 4 bases, with 4 bases between. In germline, CDR1 is KGHDR, CDR2 SFDVKD. The CDR3 covers 11 residues. This CDR3 is CATSQSDTQYF. The CDR3 DNA is TGTGCCACCAGTCAATCAGATACGCAGTATTTT.

The gene calls are TRBV28 and TRBJ2-5; 7 nucleotides line up with TRBD1. The CDR3 contains 14 residues. V gave up 5 bases and J gave up 2 bases; unmatched junction bases: 5. Germline CDR1 and CDR2: MDHEN and SYDVKM. Here the CDR3 DNA reads TGTGCCAGCAGTCGGACAGGTGGGCAAGAGACCCAGTACTTC. Encoded protein: CASSRTGGQETQYF.

V is TRBV6-5 and J is TRBJ2-7; D possibly corresponds to TRBD2 (6 bases). This CDR3 has 15 residues. From germline, CDR1 is MNHEY and CDR2 SVGAGI. Trimming removed 6 bases from V and 1 base from J, with 16 bases in between. The CDR3 reads CASRSSVTPSYEQYF. CDR3 DNA: TGTGCCAGCAGGTCTAGCGTAACCCCTTCCTACGAGCAGTACTTC.

V is TRBV15 and J is TRBJ1-5; D call uncertain. V lost 8 bases to trimming and J lost 5 bases, with 13 bases between them. The CDR3 is 13 amino acids. Germline CDR1 reads LNHNV; CDR2 reads YYDKDF (reference sequence). This chain's CDR3 is CATFNRYYQPQHF. In DNA form, the CDR3 reads TGTGCCACCTTCAATAGATATTATCAGCCCCAGCATTTT.

This chain joins TRBV24-1 and TRBJ2-2, with 10 bases lining up with TRBD2. The CDR3 runs 16 residues. Trimming removed 4 bases from V and 3 bases from J; junction bases left unmatched: 4. From germline, CDR1 is KGHDR and CDR2 SFDVKD. The CDR3 DNA sequence: TGTGCCACCAGTGACGCACTAGCGGGATACACCGGGGAGCTGTTTTTT. It yields the protein CATSDALAGYTGELFF.

This chain uses TRBV13 with TRBJ2-1, with 7 bases identical to TRBD2. The CDR3 contains 13 residues. Losses at the gene ends were 0 bases for V and 9 bases for J; bases not matched to a gene: 2. Germline V gene sequence: CDR1 PRHDT, CDR2 FYEKMQ (reference sequence). The DNA of the CDR3 is TGTGCCAGCAGCTTAGGTGGGGGGGGTGAGCAGTTCTTC. Translating it yields CASSLGGGGEQFF.

This chain links TRBV29-1 with TRBJ1-1; the match to TRBD1 covers 10 bases. The CDR3 has 18 amino acids. The junction had 16 bases not matched to a gene; V was cut back by 0 bases and J by 6 bases. The germline V gene encodes CDR1 SQVTM and CDR2 ANQGSEA. The CDR3 region is CSVEDPGTGVSGSAEAFF. CDR3 nucleotide sequence: TGCAGCGTTGAAGATCCCGGGACAGGGGTTAGCGGTAGCGCTGAAGCTTTCTTT.

This clone has at least ten counts. The rearrangement joins TRBV27 to TRBJ2-7, with TRBD2 matching 10 bases. CDR1 is MNHEY and CDR2 is SMNVEV in the germline V gene (reference sequence). Trimming took 2 bases from V and 2 from J; bases not matched to a gene: 6. The CDR3 covers 16 residues. The CDR3 spells CASSLEASGSTYEQYF. The CDR3 DNA reads TGTGCCAGCAGTTTAGAGGCTAGCGGGAGTACCTACGAGCAGTACTTC.

In its sample, this clone was seen a few times. This chain links TRBV6-6 with TRBJ2-3; a possible D gene is TRBD2 (5 bases). The CDR3 spans 15 residues. V lost 1 base and J lost 3, with 11 bases in between. The germline CDR1 and CDR2 sequences are MNHNY and SVGAGI (reference sequence). CDR3 in amino acids: CASSYLGEGTDTQYF. The CDR3 DNA sequence: TGTGCCAGCAGTTACTTGGGAGAGGGAACAGATACGCAGTATTTT.

This clone was detected only once. The chain recombines TRBV7-9 with TRBJ2-1; D not certain. Germline lookup yields CDR1 SEHNR and CDR2 FQNEAQ (reference sequence). The CDR3 consists of 16 residues. V dropped 1 base and J dropped 3 bases, with 13 bases sitting between them. In nucleotides, the CDR3 is TGTGCCAGCAGCTTAGAAGGTAGCCTCGGCTACAATGAGCAGTTCTTC. This gives the protein CASSLEGSLGYNEQFF.

The chain carries TRBV7-2 and TRBJ2-1; 7 bases align to TRBD1. The CDR3 covers 13 residues. Germline V gene data show CDR1 as SGHTA and CDR2 as FQGNSA. After removal of 3 bases from V and 6 bases from J, the junction contained 2 bases not matched to a gene. The CDR3 DNA is TGTGCCAGCAGCTTGGGACAGTTCAATGAGCAGTTCTTC. Its translation: CASSLGQFNEQFF.

This clone showed up just a few times. The chain links TRBV28 to TRBJ2-5; D may be TRBD1 (5 bases). Trimming pared 3 bases from V and 5 bases from J, leaving 10 bases between. This CDR3 has 13 residues. Germline CDR1 and CDR2: MDHEN and SYDVKM. Here the CDR3 reads CASSLGQPETQYF. Here the CDR3 DNA reads TGTGCCAGCAGTTTGGGGCAGCCCGAGACCCAGTACTTC.

This sequence joins TRBV12-3 or TRBV12-4 and TRBJ1-1; D remains ambiguous. This CDR3 contains 12 residues. V lost 2 bases and J lost 8, with 9 bases in between. The CDR3 protein is CASSLLRLEAFF. The DNA of the CDR3 is TGTGCCAGCAGTTTACTGCGGCTGGAAGCTTTCTTT.

This chain links TRBV10-2 with TRBJ2-1, with 9 bases matching TRBD2. The CDR3 has 14 residues. Germline values: CDR1 WSHSY, CDR2 SAAADI. The V segment lost 1 base and the J segment 9 bases; nucleotides outside the gene matches: 4. The CDR3 bases are TGCGCCAGCAGTGAGTTGCGGGAGGGGGGTGAGCAGTTCTTC. Translated: CASSELREGGEQFF.

The chain couples TRBV6-5 to TRBJ1-2; 7 nucleotides match TRBD1. The CDR3 loop spans 15 amino acids. CDR1 is MNHEY and CDR2 is SVGAGI in the germline V gene. The V gene end was trimmed by 5 bases and the J gene end by 1 base; junction bases not matched to a gene: 7. This CDR3 is CASSPRGTDNYGYTF. In nucleotides, the CDR3 is TGTGCCAGCAGTCCACGCGGGACAGATAACTATGGCTACACCTTC.

The CDR3 reads CASSAASGRFLYEQYF. CDR3 nucleotides: TGTGCCAGTAGTGCCGCTAGCGGGAGATTTCTATACGAGCAGTACTTC. The chain links TRBV19 to TRBJ2-7; 10 nucleotides agree with TRBD2. J was trimmed by 4 bases and V by 5 bases; bases with no gene match: 11. This CDR3 region has 16 residues. From germline, CDR1 is LNHDA and CDR2 SQIVND (reference sequence).

V usage is TRBV3-1 (or the pseudogene TRBV3-2) and J usage is TRBJ1-2; 7 bases fit TRBD1. This CDR3 is built from 15 residues. Germline V lookup: CDR1 LGHDT, CDR2 YNNKEL (reference sequence). V was clipped by 4 bases and J by 3 bases; unmatched bases: 8. The CDR3 DNA is TGTGCCAGCAGCCCCTACTCAGGGGGAGACTATGGCTACACCTTC. Amino acid sequence: CASSPYSGGDYGYTF.

This clone has more than one count but fewer than ten. The rearrangement uses TRBV30 and TRBJ1-2; D call uncertain. Germline assignment: CDR1 GTSNPN and CDR2 SVGIG (reference sequence). The CDR3 runs to 13 residues. V was cut by 2 bases and J by 3 bases, with 10 bases left in between. For the CDR3, the DNA is TGTGCCTGGAGTCAACAGCTTGACTATGGCTACACCTTC. It specifies CAWSQQLDYGYTF. Complete variable domain (other parts from reference TRBV30 and TRBJ1-2): SQTIHQWPATLVQPVGSPLSLECTVEGTSNPNLYWYRQAAGRGLQLLFYSVGIGQISSEVPQNLSASRPQDRQFILSSKKLLLSDSGFYLCAWSQQLDYGYTFGSGTRLTVV.

This clone was picked up one time. The chain joins TRBV14 to TRBJ2-7; the D gene is possibly TRBD1 (6 bases). Germline CDR1 and CDR2: SGHDN and FVKESK. V was trimmed by 3 bases and J by 5 bases, leaving 23 bases between them. The CDR3 runs 17 residues. The DNA of the CDR3 is TGTGCCAGCAGCCACCTCCGTCCGGGACACGTCATACACGAGCAGTACTTC. This codes for CASSHLRPGHVIHEQYF.

The V call is TRBV10-2, the J call TRBJ1-5; weak D call: TRBD1 (5 bases). V dropped 4 bases and J dropped 1 base, with 5 bases sitting between them. CDR3 length: 13 residues. Germline CDR1 reads WSHSY; CDR2 reads SAAADI. In DNA form, the CDR3 reads TGCGCCAGCAGTGGACAGAGCAATCAGCCCCAGCATTTT. It translates to CASSGQSNQPQHF.

V gene TRBV18 combines with J gene TRBJ2-7; D ambiguous. The CDR3 totals 13 residues. Per germline, CDR1 KGHSH and CDR2 LQKENI. Trimming removed 0 bases at V and 6 bases at J, with 9 bases between. The CDR3 loop reads CASSPPGLPEQYF. CDR3 nucleotide sequence: TGTGCCAGCTCACCACCGGGCCTCCCCGAGCAGTACTTC.

This chain joins TRBV9 and TRBJ2-1, with a weak D call TRBD2 (6 bases). The V gene's germline CDR1 is SGDLS and CDR2 YYNGEE. The CDR3 runs to 16 residues. V was trimmed by 0 bases and J by 6 bases, leaving 16 bases between them. CDR3 sequence (DNA): TGTGCCAGCAGCGTAGTGGGGGACTTAAACCTCAATGAGCAGTTCTTC. Its protein product is CASSVVGDLNLNEQFF.